The present T cell receptor beta chain was sequenced within a study of tumor-infiltrating lymphocytes in primary liver carcinoma. Study at large: Tissue type made little difference to sample yields of roughly 3.65 to 8 million productive TCRbeta reads.

TCR beta cDNA was made from 400 to 500 ng total RNA with a constant-region primer. TCR beta libraries came from three nested multiplex PCR rounds using slightly modified ARM-PCR. Two initial PCR rounds of roughly 10 cycles each paired TRBV1-TRBV30 forward primers with a C-beta reverse primer. Each CDR3 protein gets one entry after TCRdb re-called the multiplex PCR reads with MiXCR. The sample carries fewer than 400,000 distinct CDR3 sequences, roughly 60% recorded once. Germline DNA was extracted too, while blood RNA derived from unsorted whole blood. Only a few counts were recorded for this clonotype. The CDR3 extends over 15 amino acids. Germline V gene data show CDR1 as PRHDT and CDR2 as FYEKMQ (reference sequence). V trimming: 0 bases; J trimming: 3 bases; junction bases outside the gene matches: 5.

The chain is built from TRBV13 and TRBJ2-7; 7 positions match TRBD1. The clonotype was recovered from a woman aged 25 to 39 with primary liver carcinoma and hepatitis B virus infection. The sequenced sample consisted of peripheral blood. The CDR3 bases are TGTGCCAGCAGCTTAGGAGACAGGGACATCTACGAGCAGTACTTC. It encodes CASSLGDRDIYEQYF.